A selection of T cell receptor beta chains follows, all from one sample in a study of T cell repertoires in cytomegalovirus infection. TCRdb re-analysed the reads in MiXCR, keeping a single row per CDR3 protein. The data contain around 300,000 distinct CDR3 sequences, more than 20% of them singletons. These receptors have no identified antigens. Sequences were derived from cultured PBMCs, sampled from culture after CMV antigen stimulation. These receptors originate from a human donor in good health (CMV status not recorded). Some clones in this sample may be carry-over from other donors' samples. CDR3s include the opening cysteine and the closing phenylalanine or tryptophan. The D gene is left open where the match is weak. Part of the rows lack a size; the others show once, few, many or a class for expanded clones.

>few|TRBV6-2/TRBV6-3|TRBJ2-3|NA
TGTGCCAGCAGTTACACGGCCATCTCAGATACGCAGTATTTT
CASSYTAISDTQYF
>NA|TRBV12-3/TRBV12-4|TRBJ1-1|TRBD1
TGTGCCAGCAGTTTAAACGGTGGGCAGGGGGCCGGACCGGGAGCTTTCTTT
CASSLNGGQGAGPGAFF
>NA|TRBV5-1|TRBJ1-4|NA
TGCGCCAGCAGCTTCCGGACGGGTCCCACTAATGAAAAACTGTTTTTT
CASSFRTGPTNEKLFF
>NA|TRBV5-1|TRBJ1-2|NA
TGCGCCAGCAGCTTGGTGCTCGGGGTGATTAATGGCGATTATGGCTACACCTTC
CASSLVLGVINGDYGYTF
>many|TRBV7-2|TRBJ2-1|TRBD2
TGTGCCAGCAGCTTAGGGCGGGAGTACAATGAGCAGTTCTTC
CASSLGREYNEQFF
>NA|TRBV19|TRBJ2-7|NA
TGTGCCAGTAGTATTCCCCCCGAGGGGAGTAACGAGCAGTACTTC
CASSIPPEGSNEQYF
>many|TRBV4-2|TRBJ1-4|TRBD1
TGTGCCAGCAGCCGGGACAGGGTAACTAATGAAAAACTGTTTTTT
CASSRDRVTNEKLFF
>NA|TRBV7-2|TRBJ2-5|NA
TGTGCCAGCACTCTCTTCGGGGCTTCGGTAGAGACCCAGTACTTC
CASTLFGASVETQYF
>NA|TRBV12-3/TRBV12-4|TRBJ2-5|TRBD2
TGTGCCAGCAGTTCTGCACCACTAGCGGGAGGGCAGGAGACCCAGTACTTC
CASSSAPLAGGQETQYF
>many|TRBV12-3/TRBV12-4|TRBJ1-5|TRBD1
TGTGCCAGCAGTAAGACAGGGGGCAATCAGCCCCAGCATTTT
CASSKTGGNQPQHF
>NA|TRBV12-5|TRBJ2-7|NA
TGTGCTAGTGCCATCTGGGGCTCCTACGAGCAGTACTTC
CASAIWGSYEQYF
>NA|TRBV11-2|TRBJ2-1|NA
TGTGCCAGCAGCCCTCGTGGCACCTCTGGAAGAAATGAGCAGTTCTTC
CASSPRGTSGRNEQFF
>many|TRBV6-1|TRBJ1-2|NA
TGTGCCAGCAGTTCATTCTCAGGGTCCTATGGCTACACCTTC
CASSSFSGSYGYTF
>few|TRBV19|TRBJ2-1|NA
TGTGCCAGTAGTATAGATCTACGTGGCCATGAGCAGTTCTTC
CASSIDLRGHEQFF
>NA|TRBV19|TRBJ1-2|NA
TGTGCCAGTGCTTTCCGGGACCAAGACGGCTACACCTTC
CASAFRDQDGYTF
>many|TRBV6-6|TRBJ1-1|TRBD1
TGTGCCAGCAGCACCGGGACAGGGGGATTATACACTGAAGCTTTCTTT
CASSTGTGGLYTEAFF
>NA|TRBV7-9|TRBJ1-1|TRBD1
TGTGCCAGCCAAACAGGGGGCGCTGAAGCTTTCTTT
CASQTGGAEAFF
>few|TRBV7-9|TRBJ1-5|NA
TGTGCCAGCAGCTTATTGCGGGACCCCCCTGGGCCCCAGCATTTT
CASSLLRDPPGPQHF
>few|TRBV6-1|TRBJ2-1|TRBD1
TGTGCCAGCAGTGATTCCGGGACAGCGAGTGTGCAGTTCTTC
CASSDSGTASVQFF
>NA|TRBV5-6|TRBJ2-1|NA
TGTGCCAGCACCCCCCGGGGGCAGGGATCCTACAATGAGCAGTTCTTC
CASTPRGQGSYNEQFF
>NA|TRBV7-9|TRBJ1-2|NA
TGTGCCAGCAGCCCCCTTCGGGGGACCTATGGCTACACCTTC
CASSPLRGTYGYTF
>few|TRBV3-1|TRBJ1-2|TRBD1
TGTGCCAGCAGCCACTCCGACAGGGGTTACACCTTC
CASSHSDRGYTF
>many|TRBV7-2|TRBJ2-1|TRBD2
TGTGCCAGCAGCTCGGCTAGCGGGAGGGCCAATGAGCAGTTCTTC
CASSSASGRANEQFF
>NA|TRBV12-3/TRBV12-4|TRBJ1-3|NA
TGTGCCAGCAGCCCGGACCCAGGAAACACCATATATTTT
CASSPDPGNTIYF
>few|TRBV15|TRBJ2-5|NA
TGTGCCACCAGCAGAGCGCGGACCCGGGAGACCCAGTACTTC
CATSRARTRETQYF
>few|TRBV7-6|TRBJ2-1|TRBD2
TGTGCCAGCAGCTTAGCGCCTGGCGGGAGGGCCGGGGATGAGCAGTTCTTC
CASSLAPGGRAGDEQFF
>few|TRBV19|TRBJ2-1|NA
TGTGCCAGTAGTATAGTCCCCTTCCCGGGGAATGAGCAGTTCTTC
CASSIVPFPGNEQFF
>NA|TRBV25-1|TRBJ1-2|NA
TGTGCCAGCAGTGAATATGGGCGTCGGGGGTTGAACTATGGCTACACCTTC
CASSEYGRRGLNYGYTF
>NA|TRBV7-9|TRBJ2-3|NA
TGTGCCAGCCAAGGTAGAATTTGGGAAGGCGACACAGATACGCAGTATTTT
CASQGRIWEGDTDTQYF